These 29 T cell receptor beta chains came from one sample sequenced in a study of shared clonotypes between healthy human individuals. Repertoires were generated with immunoSEQ multiplex PCR, while TCRdb's copy carries only in-frame clones and drops some. The sample consists of hundreds of thousands of clones, 96% of them appearing once. CD45RO-negative, CCR7-positively selected cells formed the naive CD8 fraction, excluding terminally differentiated effector memory CD45RA+ cells. The source material was naive CD8+ T cells sorted from blood. The receptors come from a woman in her 30s in good health.

The genes are TRBV7-6 and TRBJ1-1, with D perhaps TRBD1 (6 bases). Germline V gene sequence: CDR1 SGHVS, CDR2 FNYEAQ. The CDR3 sequence is 14 residues long. V was pared by 5 bases and J by 0 bases, with 10 bases between. Here the CDR3 DNA reads TGTGCCAGCAGCGTGCCAGGGGTGAACACTGAAGCTTTCTTT. It is translated as CASSVPGVNTEAFF.

The chain couples TRBV6-1 to TRBJ1-4, with D maybe TRBD1 (5 bases). Between the trimmed V and J ends, which lost 2 bases and 7 bases, there was a span of 11 bases. The CDR3 sequence is 14 residues long. Germline V lookup: CDR1 MNHNS, CDR2 SASEGT. The CDR3: CASSEWGEGEKLFF. Here the CDR3 DNA reads TGTGCCAGCAGTGAATGGGGGGAGGGTGAAAAACTGTTTTTT.

J is TRBJ2-7 and V is TRBV5-6; D is unresolved. The length of the CDR3 is 11 residues. V lost 0 bases, J lost 7 bases, and 5 bases lay in between. CDR1 and CDR2 from the germline V gene are SGHDT and YYEEEE. In nucleotides, the CDR3 is TGTGCCAGCAGCTTGGGAACGGAGCAGTACTTC. Translating it yields CASSLGTEQYF.

The count of this clone is one. This rearrangement joins TRBV28 to TRBJ2-7; 8 bases agree with TRBD2. The CDR3 is 16 amino acids. With V trimmed by 6 bases and J by 1 base, 11 bases remained unmatched. Germline V CDR1 and CDR2: MDHEN, SYDVKM. The CDR3 here is CASRDLSGRMSYEQYF. The CDR3 DNA reads TGTGCCAGCAGGGACTTGAGCGGGAGAATGTCCTACGAGCAGTACTTC.

The J gene is TRBJ2-1, the V gene TRBV2; 9 nucleotides match TRBD1. The CDR3 runs 15 residues. V lost 6 bases and J lost 7; bases outside the gene matches: 10. Per germline, CDR1 SNHLY and CDR2 FYNNEI. The CDR3 is CASSFPGQGSNEQFF. The CDR3 region has the DNA TGTGCCAGCAGCTTCCCGGGACAGGGTAGTAATGAGCAGTTCTTC.

The V and J genes are TRBV6-5 and TRBJ2-7; D might be TRBD2 (6 bases). Trimming cost V 8 bases and J 5 bases, with 7 bases left between them. Germline assignment: CDR1 MNHEY and CDR2 SVGAGI. This CDR3 is built from 10 residues. The CDR3 bases are TGTGCCAGCGGGGGGAACGAGCAGTACTTC. Protein product: CASGGNEQYF.

This sequence joins TRBV27 and TRBJ2-7, with TRBD2 identical over 11 bases. The CDR3 is 15 amino acids. CDR1 and CDR2 from the germline V gene are MNHEY and SMNVEV (reference sequence). Germline trimming cut 7 bases from V and 3 bases from J; bases unmatched to any gene: 8. The CDR3 region is CASKPGLAAYYEQYF. CDR3 sequence (DNA): TGTGCCAGCAAACCGGGACTAGCGGCCTACTACGAGCAGTACTTC.

This chain connects TRBV19 to TRBJ2-1, with 8 bases aligning to TRBD1. Germline V gene lookup returns CDR1 LNHDA and CDR2 SQIVND (reference sequence). Trimming cost V 6 bases and J 4 bases; bases outside gene matches: 8. The CDR3 is 15 residues long. Written as DNA, the CDR3 is TGTGCCAGTAGCAGCCGGGACAGGATTTACAATGAGCAGTTCTTC. Amino acid sequence: CASSSRDRIYNEQFF.

The V and J genes are TRBV27 and TRBJ1-1; D is undetermined. Germline loops: CDR1 MNHEY, CDR2 SMNVEV (reference sequence). Trimming shortened V by 3 bases and J by 4 bases, and 9 bases separated the two germline ends. CDR3 length: 13 amino acids. The CDR3: CASSLNKGTEAFF. The CDR3 coding sequence is TGTGCCAGCAGTTTGAACAAAGGCACTGAAGCTTTCTTT.

V usage is TRBV28 and J usage is TRBJ2-2; D is possibly TRBD1 (6 bases). The CDR3 extends over 14 amino acids. Looked up from germline, CDR1 is MDHEN and CDR2 is SYDVKM. Trimming stripped 5 bases from V and 8 bases from J, with 15 bases between. The CDR3: CASSPQGPGGELFF. In DNA, the CDR3 is TGTGCCAGCAGTCCTCAGGGGCCTGGGGGGGAGCTGTTTTTT.

The chain uses TRBV5-8 and TRBJ2-1; 9 nucleotides line up with TRBD2. Germline V lookup: CDR1 SGHTS, CDR2 YDEGEE. The CDR3 totals 16 residues. The J segment lost 8 bases and the V segment lost 7 bases, leaving 16 bases of the junction unmatched. In DNA, the CDR3 is TGTGCCAGCTCCCTGGGGATAGCGGGAGAGCGGGATGAGCAGTTCTTC. It is translated as CASSLGIAGERDEQFF.

The chain carries TRBV7-6 and TRBJ2-1; 10 nucleotides match TRBD2. Germline V CDR1 and CDR2: SGHVS, FNYEAQ. V lost 5 bases and J lost 9; bases outside the gene matches: 4. The CDR3 has 13 amino acids. CDR3 amino acids: CASSPAGGGEQFF. As DNA, the CDR3 is TGTGCCAGCAGCCCAGCGGGGGGGGGTGAGCAGTTCTTC. Combining the CDR3 with reference TRBV7-6 and TRBJ2-1 gives the whole variable domain GAGVSQSPRYKVTKRGQDVALRCDPISGHVSLYWYRQALGQGPEFLTYFNYEAQQDKSGLPNDRFSAERPEGSISTLTIQRTEQRDSAMYRCASSPAGGGEQFFGPGTRLTVL.

This rearrangement joins TRBV28 to TRBJ2-2; 10 bases are shared with TRBD1. There are 16 residues in the CDR3. Unmatched junction bases numbered 9, after V lost 7 bases and J lost 4 bases. CDR1 is MDHEN, CDR2 SYDVKM, per germline. The CDR3 here is CASTLVGQGPTGELFF. Written as DNA, the CDR3 is TGTGCCAGCACCCTCGTGGGACAGGGGCCCACCGGGGAGCTGTTTTTT.

The chain has TRBV27 and TRBJ2-1; a weak D match, TRBD2 (6 bases). The CDR3 has 15 residues. Trimming shortened V by 6 bases and J by 5 bases, and 17 bases separated the two germline ends. In germline, CDR1 is MNHEY, CDR2 SMNVEV (reference sequence). The CDR3 loop is CASRIRDWDDNEQFF. The CDR3 DNA is TGTGCCAGCAGAATCCGGGACTGGGACGACAATGAGCAGTTCTTC.

The V call is TRBV2, the J call TRBJ2-5; 9 bases line up with TRBD2. Per germline, CDR1 SNHLY and CDR2 FYNNEI. This CDR3 has 16 residues. The J segment lost 1 base and the V segment lost 7 bases, leaving 10 bases of the junction unmatched. The CDR3 protein is CASMTHSGRTQETQYF. CDR3 bases: TGTGCCAGCATGACTCATAGCGGGAGAACCCAAGAGACCCAGTACTTC. Filled out from reference TRBV2 and TRBJ2-5, the complete variable domain reads EPEVTQTPSHQVTQMGQEVILRCVPISNHLYFYWYRQILGQKVEFLVSFYNNEISEKSEIFDDQFSVERPDGSNFTLKIRSTKLEDSAMYFCASMTHSGRTQETQYFGPGTRLLVL.

This chain connects TRBV27 to TRBJ2-7; 10 bases agree with TRBD2. J lost 4 bases, V lost 0 bases, and 6 bases had no gene match. Germline V gives CDR1 MNHEY, CDR2 SMNVEV (reference sequence). The CDR3 contains 16 residues. Here the CDR3 reads CASSLSVASGSYEQYF. CDR3 nucleotide sequence: TGTGCCAGCAGTTTATCGGTGGCTAGCGGGAGTTACGAGCAGTACTTC.

V and J are TRBV25-1 and TRBJ2-3; 8 nucleotides align to TRBD2. The CDR3 consists of 17 residues. The germline CDR1 and CDR2 sequences are MGHDK and SYGVNS. J gave up 2 bases and V 1 base, and 8 bases lay outside the gene matches. The CDR3: CASSESTSGSHTDTQYF. CDR3 sequence (DNA): TGTGCCAGCAGTGAATCCACTAGCGGATCCCACACAGATACGCAGTATTTT.

This chain joins TRBV27 and TRBJ2-7; 8 bases are a match to TRBD2. J was trimmed by 0 bases and V by 6 bases; bases with no gene match: 7. Germline V lookup: CDR1 MNHEY, CDR2 SMNVEV (reference sequence). CDR3 length equals 15 residues. The CDR3 nucleotides are TGTGCCAGCAGCTCGAGCGGGGGAGGCTCCTACGAGCAGTACTTC. It yields the protein CASSSSGGGSYEQYF.

CDR3 nucleotide sequence: TGCAGCGTTCCAGACCCACCTGGCTACACCTTC. This translates into CSVPDPPGYTF. This rearrangement joins TRBV29-1 to TRBJ1-2; no definite D call. This CDR3 contains 11 residues. V gave up 5 bases and J gave up 7 bases, with 11 bases separating them. Germline V gives CDR1 SQVTM, CDR2 ANQGSEA.

The gene calls are TRBV4-1 and TRBJ2-7; D uncertain. V was cut by 4 bases and J by 3 bases, with 16 bases left in between. Germline V gene sequence: CDR1 MGHRA, CDR2 YSYEKL. This CDR3 is built from 15 residues. The CDR3 sequence: CASSPVKGFDYEQYF. DNA for the CDR3: TGCGCCAGCAGCCCCGTCAAAGGATTCGACTACGAGCAGTACTTC.

The chain links TRBV11-2 to TRBJ2-7; 7 bases agree with TRBD2. The CDR3 extends over 15 amino acids. Germline trimming cut 1 base from V and 4 bases from J; bases unmatched to any gene: 7. CDR1 is SGHAT, CDR2 FQNNGV, per germline. The CDR3 loop reads CASSLAGGTGYEQYF. CDR3 in DNA: TGTGCCAGCAGCTTAGCGGGGGGAACGGGATACGAGCAGTACTTC. The complete variable domain, with remaining parts taken from reference TRBV11-2 and TRBJ2-7, reads EAGVAQSPRYKIIEKRQSVAFWCNPISGHATLYWYQQILGQGPKLLIQFQNNGVVDDSQLPKDRFSAERLKGVDSTLKIQPAKLEDSAVYLCASSLAGGTGYEQYFGPGTRLTVT.

The V and J genes are TRBV2 and TRBJ2-2; no clear D gene. CDR1 SNHLY and CDR2 FYNNEI come from the germline V gene. This CDR3 is 16 amino acids long. Trimming left V 2 bases short and J 7 bases short, with 17 bases between. The CDR3 here is CASSESLLKAIGELFF. The CDR3 DNA reads TGTGCCAGCAGTGAAAGCCTTCTAAAGGCGATCGGGGAGCTGTTTTTT.

The chain joins TRBV6-5 to TRBJ1-1; D remains unclear. In germline, CDR1 is MNHEY, CDR2 SVGAGI. This CDR3 has 14 amino acids. The ends were cut back, 6 bases at V and 4 bases at J, with 15 bases in the middle. DNA for the CDR3: TGTGCCAGCAGCCCAATGGGGTCGGGCACTGAAGCTTTCTTT. This sequence encodes CASSPMGSGTEAFF.

The rearrangement joins TRBV19 to TRBJ1-1, with D unresolved. With 10 bases removed from V and 0 bases from J, the gap between germline ends came to 12 bases. From germline, CDR1 is LNHDA and CDR2 SQIVND (reference sequence). The CDR3 loop spans 13 amino acids. The CDR3 DNA sequence: TGTGCCACAACAGCTAACATGAACACTGAAGCTTTCTTT. Its translation: CATTANMNTEAFF.

The chain couples TRBV7-2 to TRBJ2-3; D tentatively fits TRBD1 or TRBD2 (5 bases each). The CDR3 runs to 18 residues. Germline V gene lookup returns CDR1 SGHTA and CDR2 FQGNSA. The V and J ends lost 3 bases and 0 bases respectively, with 19 bases between them. Here the CDR3 DNA reads TGTGCCAGCAGCTTCCCAGGGCTAGCCACGGGTAGCACAGATACGCAGTATTTT. This encodes CASSFPGLATGSTDTQYF.

The J gene is TRBJ1-1, the V gene TRBV19; D uncertain. The ends were cut back, 0 bases at V and 5 bases at J, with 7 bases in the middle. The germline V gene encodes CDR1 LNHDA and CDR2 SQIVND (reference sequence). This CDR3 has 13 residues. The chain's CDR3 is CASSIDTGTEAFF. CDR3 sequence (DNA): TGTGCCAGTAGTATAGATACGGGGACTGAAGCTTTCTTT.

The chain joins TRBV7-6 to TRBJ2-1; TRBD2 is a possible D gene (5 bases). V lost 5 bases, J lost 7 bases, and 12 bases lay in between. Per germline, CDR1 SGHVS and CDR2 FNYEAQ. The CDR3 runs to 13 residues. CDR3 in DNA: TGTGCCAGCAGCACGGGCCCGGGGAATGAGCAGTTCTTC. Translating it yields CASSTGPGNEQFF.

The rearrangement joins TRBV6-1 to TRBJ2-3, with 7 bases fitting TRBD1. Germline loops: CDR1 MNHNS, CDR2 SASEGT. The CDR3 extends over 17 amino acids. V trimming: 2 bases; J trimming: 4 bases; junction bases outside the gene matches: 12. CDR3 in amino acids: CASSEIYWTGDSDTQYF. The DNA of the CDR3 is TGTGCCAGCAGTGAAATTTATTGGACAGGAGACTCAGATACGCAGTATTTT.

The V and J genes are TRBV5-6 and TRBJ1-1; TRBD1 aligns across 7 bases. The CDR3 totals 16 residues. J gave up 0 bases and V 0 bases, and 5 bases lay outside the gene matches. Germline CDR1 SGHDT, CDR2 YYEEEE. CDR3 nucleotide sequence: TGTGCCAGCAGCTTGGAGACAGGGCAACTGAACACTGAAGCTTTCTTT. Protein product: CASSLETGQLNTEAFF.